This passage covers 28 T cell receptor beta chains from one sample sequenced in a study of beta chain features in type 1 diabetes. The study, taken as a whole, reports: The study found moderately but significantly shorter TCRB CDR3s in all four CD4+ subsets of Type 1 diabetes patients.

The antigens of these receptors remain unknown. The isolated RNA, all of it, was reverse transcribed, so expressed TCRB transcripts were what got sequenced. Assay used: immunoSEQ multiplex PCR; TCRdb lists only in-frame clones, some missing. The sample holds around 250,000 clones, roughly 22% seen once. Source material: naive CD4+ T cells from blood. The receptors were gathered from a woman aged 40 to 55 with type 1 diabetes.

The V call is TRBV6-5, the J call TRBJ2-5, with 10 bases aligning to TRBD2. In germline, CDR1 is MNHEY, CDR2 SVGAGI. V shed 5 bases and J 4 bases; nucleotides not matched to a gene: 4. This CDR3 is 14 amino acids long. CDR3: CASSPGLAAETQYF. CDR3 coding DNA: TGTGCCAGCAGTCCAGGACTAGCGGCAGAGACCCAGTACTTC.

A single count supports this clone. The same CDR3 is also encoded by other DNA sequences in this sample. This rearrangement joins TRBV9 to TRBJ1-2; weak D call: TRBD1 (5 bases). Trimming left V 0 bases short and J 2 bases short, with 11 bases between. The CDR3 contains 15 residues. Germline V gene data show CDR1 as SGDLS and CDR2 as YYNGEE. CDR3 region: CASSVAPGANYGYTF. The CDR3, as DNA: TGTGCCAGCAGCGTAGCCCCTGGGGCCAACTATGGCTACACCTTC.

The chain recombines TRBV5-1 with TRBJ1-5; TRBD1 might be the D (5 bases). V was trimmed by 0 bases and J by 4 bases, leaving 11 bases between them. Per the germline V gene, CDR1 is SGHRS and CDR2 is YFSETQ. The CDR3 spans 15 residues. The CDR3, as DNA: TGCGCCAGCAGCTTGGCCGCGGGGGAAAATCAGCCCCAGCATTTT. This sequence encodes CASSLAAGENQPQHF.

The CDR3 region has the DNA TGTGCCAGCAGTTTCTCCGCAGAACCGGGGGGCAATGAGCAGTTCTTC. Amino acids: CASSFSAEPGGNEQFF. J is TRBJ2-1 and V is TRBV28; the match to TRBD2 covers 7 bases. The germline CDR1 and CDR2 sequences are MDHEN and SYDVKM. V was clipped by 3 bases and J by 6 bases; unmatched bases: 11. The CDR3 extends over 16 amino acids.

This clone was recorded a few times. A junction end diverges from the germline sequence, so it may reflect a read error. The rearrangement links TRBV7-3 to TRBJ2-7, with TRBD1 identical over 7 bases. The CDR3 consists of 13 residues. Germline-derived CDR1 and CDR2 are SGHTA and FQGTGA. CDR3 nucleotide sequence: TGTGCCAGCAGCTTGTTCGCCCCGGGACAGCTAAGCTTC. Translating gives CASSLFAPGQLSF.

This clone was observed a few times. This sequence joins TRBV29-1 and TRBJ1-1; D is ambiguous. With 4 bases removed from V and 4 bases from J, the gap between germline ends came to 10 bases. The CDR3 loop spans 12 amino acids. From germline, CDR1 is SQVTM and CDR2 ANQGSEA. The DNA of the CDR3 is TGCAGCGTTGGAGGAGTTCCCACTGAAGCTTTCTTT. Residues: CSVGGVPTEAFF.

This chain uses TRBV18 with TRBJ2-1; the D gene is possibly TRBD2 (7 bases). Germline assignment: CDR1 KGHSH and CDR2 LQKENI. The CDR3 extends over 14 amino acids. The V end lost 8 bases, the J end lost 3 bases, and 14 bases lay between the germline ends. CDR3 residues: CASQQGGSYNEQFF. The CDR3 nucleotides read TGTGCCAGCCAACAGGGCGGGAGCTACAATGAGCAGTTCTTC.

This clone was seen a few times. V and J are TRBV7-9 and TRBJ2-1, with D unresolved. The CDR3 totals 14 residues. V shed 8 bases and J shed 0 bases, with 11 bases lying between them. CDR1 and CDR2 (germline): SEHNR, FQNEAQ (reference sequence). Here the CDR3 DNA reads TGTGCCAGCGTACAAACAATCTCCTACAATGAGCAGTTCTTC. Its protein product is CASVQTISYNEQFF.

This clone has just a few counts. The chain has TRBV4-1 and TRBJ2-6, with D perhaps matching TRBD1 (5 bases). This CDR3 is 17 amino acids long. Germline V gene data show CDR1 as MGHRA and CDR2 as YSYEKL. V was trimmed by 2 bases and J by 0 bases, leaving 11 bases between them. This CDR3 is CASSQQQASSGANVLTF. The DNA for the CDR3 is TGCGCCAGCAGCCAACAACAGGCCAGCTCTGGGGCCAACGTCCTGACTTTC.

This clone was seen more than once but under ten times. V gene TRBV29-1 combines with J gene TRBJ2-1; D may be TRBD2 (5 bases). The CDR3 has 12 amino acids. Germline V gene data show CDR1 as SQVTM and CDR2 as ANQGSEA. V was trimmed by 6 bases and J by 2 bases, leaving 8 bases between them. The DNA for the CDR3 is TGCAGCGTACTAGTCACCTACAATGAGCAGTTCTTC. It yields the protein CSVLVTYNEQFF.

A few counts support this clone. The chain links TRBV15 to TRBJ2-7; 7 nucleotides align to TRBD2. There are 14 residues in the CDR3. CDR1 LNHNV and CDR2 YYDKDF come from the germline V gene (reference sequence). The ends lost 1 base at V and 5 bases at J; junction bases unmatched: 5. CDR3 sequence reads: CATSRVAGADEQYF. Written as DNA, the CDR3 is TGTGCCACCAGCAGAGTGGCGGGAGCCGACGAGCAGTACTTC. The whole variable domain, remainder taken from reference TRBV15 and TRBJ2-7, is DAMVIQNPRYQVTQFGKPVTLSCSQTLNHNVMYWYQQKSSQAPKLLFHYYDKDFNNEADTPDNFQSRRPNTSFCFLDIRSPGLGDTAMYLCATSRVAGADEQYFGPGTRLTVT.

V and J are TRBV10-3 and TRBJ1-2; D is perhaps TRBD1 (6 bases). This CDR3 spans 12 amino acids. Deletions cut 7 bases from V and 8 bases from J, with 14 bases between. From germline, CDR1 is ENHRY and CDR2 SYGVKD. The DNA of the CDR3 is TGTGCCATCAAGCAACAGGGTGAAGGCTACACCTTC. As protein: CAIKQQGEGYTF.

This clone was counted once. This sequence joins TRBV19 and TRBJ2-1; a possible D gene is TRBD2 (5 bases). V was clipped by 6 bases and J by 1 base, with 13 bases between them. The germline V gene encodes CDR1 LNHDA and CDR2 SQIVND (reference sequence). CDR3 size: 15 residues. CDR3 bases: TGTGCCAGTAGCACGGACCAGCGGTCCTACAATGAGCAGTTCTTC. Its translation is CASSTDQRSYNEQFF.

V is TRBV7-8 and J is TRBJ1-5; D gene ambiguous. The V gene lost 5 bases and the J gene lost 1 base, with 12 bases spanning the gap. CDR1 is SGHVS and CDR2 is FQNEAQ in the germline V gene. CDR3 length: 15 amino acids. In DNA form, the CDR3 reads TGTGCCAGCAGCCCCGGGAGTCCGAGCAATCAGCCCCAGCATTTT. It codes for CASSPGSPSNQPQHF. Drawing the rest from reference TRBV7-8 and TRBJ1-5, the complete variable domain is GAGVSQSPRYKVAKRGQDVALRCDPISGHVSLFWYQQALGQGPEFLTYFQNEAQLDKSGLPSDRFFAERPEGSVSTLKIQRTQQEDSAVYLCASSPGSPSNQPQHFGDGTRLSIL.

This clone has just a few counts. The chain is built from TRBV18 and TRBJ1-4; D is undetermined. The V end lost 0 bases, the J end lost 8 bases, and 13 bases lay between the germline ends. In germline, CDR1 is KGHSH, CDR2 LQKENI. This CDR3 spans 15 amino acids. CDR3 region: CASSPPSNGGEKLFF. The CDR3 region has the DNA TGTGCCAGCTCACCACCGTCTAACGGCGGAGAAAAACTGTTTTTT. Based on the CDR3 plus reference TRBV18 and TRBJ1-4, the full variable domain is NAGVMQNPRHLVRRRGQEARLRCSPMKGHSHVYWYRQLPEEGLKFMVYLQKENIIDESGMPKERFSAEFPKEGPSILRIQQVVRGDSAAYFCASSPPSNGGEKLFFGSGTQLSVL.

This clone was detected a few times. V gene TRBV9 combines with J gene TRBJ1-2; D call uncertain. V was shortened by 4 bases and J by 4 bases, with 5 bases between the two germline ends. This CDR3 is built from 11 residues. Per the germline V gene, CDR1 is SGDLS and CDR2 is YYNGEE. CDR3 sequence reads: CASSHSYGYTF. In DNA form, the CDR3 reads TGTGCCAGCAGCCACAGCTATGGCTACACCTTC.

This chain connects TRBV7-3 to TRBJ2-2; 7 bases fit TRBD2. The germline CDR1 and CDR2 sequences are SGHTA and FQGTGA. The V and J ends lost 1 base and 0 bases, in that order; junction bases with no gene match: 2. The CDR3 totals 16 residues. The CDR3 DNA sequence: TGTGCCAGCAGCTTAAGGGCGGGGGCGAACACCGGGGAGCTGTTTTTT. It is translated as CASSLRAGANTGELFF.

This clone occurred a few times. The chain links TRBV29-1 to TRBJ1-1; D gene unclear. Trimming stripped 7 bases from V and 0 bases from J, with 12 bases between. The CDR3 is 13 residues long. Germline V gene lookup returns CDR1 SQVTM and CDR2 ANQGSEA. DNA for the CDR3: TGCAGCGCAACCGAAACGGTGAACACTGAAGCTTTCTTT. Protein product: CSATETVNTEAFF.

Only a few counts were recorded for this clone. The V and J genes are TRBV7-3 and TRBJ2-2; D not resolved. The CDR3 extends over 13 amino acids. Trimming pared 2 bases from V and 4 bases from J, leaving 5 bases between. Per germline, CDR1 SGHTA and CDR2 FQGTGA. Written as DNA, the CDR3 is TGTGCCAGCAGCTTACATAGCACCGGGGAGCTGTTTTTT. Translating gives CASSLHSTGELFF.

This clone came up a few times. In DNA, the CDR3 is TGTGCCAGCAGTGAATCCCCCCTGCCCCAGCATTTT. Encoded protein: CASSESPLPQHF. The chain joins TRBV2 to TRBJ1-5; D not certain. The CDR3 runs 12 residues. Germline CDR1 SNHLY, CDR2 FYNNEI. V shed 2 bases and J shed 9 bases, with 8 bases lying between them. The variable domain in full, completed from reference TRBV2 and TRBJ1-5, reads EPEVTQTPSHQVTQMGQEVILRCVPISNHLYFYWYRQILGQKVEFLVSFYNNEISEKSEIFDDQFSVERPDGSNFTLKIRSTKLEDSAMYFCASSESPLPQHFGDGTRLSIL.

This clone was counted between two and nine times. The CDR3 loop is CASSLRDRTYNEQFF. Here the CDR3 DNA reads TGTGCCAGCAGCTTAAGGGACAGGACCTACAATGAGCAGTTCTTC. This chain uses TRBV7-2 with TRBJ2-1; 8 bases are shared with TRBD1. Germline V gene lookup returns CDR1 SGHTA and CDR2 FQGNSA. V dropped 2 bases and J dropped 2; count of bases not matched to a gene: 2. This CDR3 spans 15 amino acids.

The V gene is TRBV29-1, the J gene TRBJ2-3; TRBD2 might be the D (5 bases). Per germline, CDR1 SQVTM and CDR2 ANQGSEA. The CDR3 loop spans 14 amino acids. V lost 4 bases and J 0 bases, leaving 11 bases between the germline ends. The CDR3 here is CSVGVGGSTDTQYF. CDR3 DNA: TGCAGCGTTGGGGTAGGCGGGAGCACAGATACGCAGTATTTT.

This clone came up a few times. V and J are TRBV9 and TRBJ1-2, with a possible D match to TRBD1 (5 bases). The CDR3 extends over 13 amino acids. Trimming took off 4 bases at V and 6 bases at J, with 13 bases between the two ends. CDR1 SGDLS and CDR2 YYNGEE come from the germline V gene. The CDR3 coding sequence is TGTGCCAGCAGCCCCCGGGGGATGGATGGCTACACCTTC. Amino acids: CASSPRGMDGYTF. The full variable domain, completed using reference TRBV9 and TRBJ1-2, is DSGVTQTPKHLITATGQRVTLRCSPRSGDLSVYWYQQSLDQGLQFLIQYYNGEERAKGNILERFSAQQFPDLHSELNLSSLELGDSALYFCASSPRGMDGYTFGSGTRLTVV.

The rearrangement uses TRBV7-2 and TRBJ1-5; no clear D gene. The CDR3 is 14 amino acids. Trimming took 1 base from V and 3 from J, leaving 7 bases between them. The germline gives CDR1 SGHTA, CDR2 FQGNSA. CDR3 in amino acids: CASSLGEYNQPQHF. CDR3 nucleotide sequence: TGTGCCAGCAGCTTAGGCGAGTACAATCAGCCCCAGCATTTT.

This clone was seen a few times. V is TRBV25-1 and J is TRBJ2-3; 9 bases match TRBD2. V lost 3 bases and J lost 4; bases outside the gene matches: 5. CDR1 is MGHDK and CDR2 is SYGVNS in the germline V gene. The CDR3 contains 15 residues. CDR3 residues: CASSDPGLAPDTQYF. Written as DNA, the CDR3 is TGTGCCAGCAGTGATCCGGGACTAGCTCCAGATACGCAGTATTTT.

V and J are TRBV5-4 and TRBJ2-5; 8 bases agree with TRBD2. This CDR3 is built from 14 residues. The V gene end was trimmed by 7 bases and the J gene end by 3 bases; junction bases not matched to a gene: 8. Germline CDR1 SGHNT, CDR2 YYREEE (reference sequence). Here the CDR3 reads CASRVAAGEETQYF. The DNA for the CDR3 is TGTGCCAGCCGAGTAGCAGCGGGGGAAGAGACCCAGTACTTC.

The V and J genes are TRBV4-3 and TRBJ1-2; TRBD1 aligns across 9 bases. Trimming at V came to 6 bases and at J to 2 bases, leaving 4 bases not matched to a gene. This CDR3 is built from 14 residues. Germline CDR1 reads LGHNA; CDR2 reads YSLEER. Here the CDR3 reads CASRPGQGNYGYTF. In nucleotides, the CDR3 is TGCGCCAGCAGGCCCGGACAGGGGAACTATGGCTACACCTTC.

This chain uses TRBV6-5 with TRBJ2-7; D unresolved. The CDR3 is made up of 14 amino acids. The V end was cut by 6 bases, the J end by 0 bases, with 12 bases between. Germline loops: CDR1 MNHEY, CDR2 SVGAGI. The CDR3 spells CASSLRPSSYEQYF. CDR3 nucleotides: TGTGCCAGCAGCCTACGTCCTAGCTCCTACGAGCAGTACTTC.